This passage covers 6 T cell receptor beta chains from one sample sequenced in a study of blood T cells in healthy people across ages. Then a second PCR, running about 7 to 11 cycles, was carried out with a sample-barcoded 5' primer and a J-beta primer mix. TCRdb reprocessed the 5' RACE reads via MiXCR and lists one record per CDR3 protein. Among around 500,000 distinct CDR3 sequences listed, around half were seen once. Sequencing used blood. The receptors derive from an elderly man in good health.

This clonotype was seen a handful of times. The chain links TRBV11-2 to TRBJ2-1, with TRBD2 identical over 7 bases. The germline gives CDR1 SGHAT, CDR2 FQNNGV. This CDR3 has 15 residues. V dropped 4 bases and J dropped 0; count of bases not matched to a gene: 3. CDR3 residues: CASSWGGASYNEQFF. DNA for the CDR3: TGTGCCAGCAGCTGGGGGGGAGCCTCCTACAATGAGCAGTTCTTC.

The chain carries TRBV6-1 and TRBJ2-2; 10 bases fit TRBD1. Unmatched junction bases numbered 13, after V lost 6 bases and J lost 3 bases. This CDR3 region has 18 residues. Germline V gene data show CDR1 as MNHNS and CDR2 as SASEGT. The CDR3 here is CASSHDRDRGLDTGELFF. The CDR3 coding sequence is TGTGCCAGCAGCCACGATCGGGACAGGGGATTGGACACCGGGGAGCTGTTTTTT.

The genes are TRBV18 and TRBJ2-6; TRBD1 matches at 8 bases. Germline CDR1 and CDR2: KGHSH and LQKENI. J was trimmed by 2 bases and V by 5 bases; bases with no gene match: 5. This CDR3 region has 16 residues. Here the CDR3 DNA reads TGTGCCAGCTCATTGGACAGGGTGCCTGGGGCCAACGTCCTGACTTTC. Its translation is CASSLDRVPGANVLTF. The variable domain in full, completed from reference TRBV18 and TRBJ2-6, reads NAGVMQNPRHLVRRRGQEARLRCSPMKGHSHVYWYRQLPEEGLKFMVYLQKENIIDESGMPKERFSAEFPKEGPSILRIQQVVRGDSAAYFCASSLDRVPGANVLTFGAGSRLTVL.

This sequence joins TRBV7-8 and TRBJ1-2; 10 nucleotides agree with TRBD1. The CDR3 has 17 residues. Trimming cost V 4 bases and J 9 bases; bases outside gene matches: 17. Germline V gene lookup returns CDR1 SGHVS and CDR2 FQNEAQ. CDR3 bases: TGTGCCAGCAGCTCCACCCCAGATCTGACAGGGGGCAGGAGCTACACCTTC. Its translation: CASSSTPDLTGGRSYTF. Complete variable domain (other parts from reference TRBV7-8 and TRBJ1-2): GAGVSQSPRYKVAKRGQDVALRCDPISGHVSLFWYQQALGQGPEFLTYFQNEAQLDKSGLPSDRFFAERPEGSVSTLKIQRTQQEDSAVYLCASSSTPDLTGGRSYTFGSGTRLTVV.

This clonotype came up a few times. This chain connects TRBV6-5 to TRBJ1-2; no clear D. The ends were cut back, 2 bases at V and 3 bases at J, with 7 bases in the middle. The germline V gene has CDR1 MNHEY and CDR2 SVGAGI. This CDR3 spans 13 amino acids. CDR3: CASSYGDYYGYTF. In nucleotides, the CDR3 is TGTGCCAGCAGTTACGGGGATTACTATGGCTACACCTTC.

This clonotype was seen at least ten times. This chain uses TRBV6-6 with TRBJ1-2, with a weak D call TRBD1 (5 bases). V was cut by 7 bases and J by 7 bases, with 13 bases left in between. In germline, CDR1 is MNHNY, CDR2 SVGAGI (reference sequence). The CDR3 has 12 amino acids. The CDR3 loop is CASTLGVFGYTF. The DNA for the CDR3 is TGTGCCAGCACCTTAGGGGTATTTGGCTACACCTTC.